A single sample gave rise to the 13 T cell receptor beta chains below, sequenced in a study of T cells in Graves' hyperthyroidism and ophthalmopathy. Amplified regions were TCR beta CDR3 sequences from RNA transcripts. The TCR CDR3 first-round RT-PCR relied on the HTBI primer set. Each CDR3 protein gets one entry after TCRdb re-called the multiplex PCR reads with MiXCR. The repertoire has more than 500,000 distinct CDR3 sequences, about 15% of them found once; the top ten carry around 32%. Sequencing was done on a sample of blood. These receptors all stem from a woman in her thirties with Graves' ophthalmopathy.

The chain uses TRBV4-2 and TRBJ2-3; 7 bases are a match to TRBD2. CDR1 LGHNA and CDR2 YNFKEQ come from the germline V gene. Trimming took 11 bases from V and 0 from J; bases not matched to a gene: 5. This CDR3 is built from 13 residues. The CDR3 coding sequence is TGTGCCCGCGGGGGACTAAGCACAGATACGCAGTATTTT. It codes for CARGGLSTDTQYF.

The chain combines TRBV20-1 with TRBJ2-7, with 10 bases identical to TRBD1. The CDR3 has 19 amino acids. In germline, CDR1 is DFQATT, CDR2 SNEGSKA (reference sequence). With 5 bases clipped from V and 6 bases from J, the junction kept 25 bases outside the gene matches. The CDR3, as DNA: TGCAGTGCTCAACGGTCGGGGACAGGGGTGAGCGGGATGGTACGCGAGCAGTACTTC. It yields the protein CSAQRSGTGVSGMVREQYF.

This clonotype was observed at least ten times. V is TRBV30 and J is TRBJ2-5, with D hard to call. Trimming took off 4 bases at V and 4 bases at J, with 13 bases between the two ends. This CDR3 region has 13 residues. The germline V gene has CDR1 GTSNPN and CDR2 SVGIG (reference sequence). CDR3 bases: TGTGCCTGGAATCCGGGCATGGGAGAGACCCAGTACTTC. The encoded protein is CAWNPGMGETQYF.

This clonotype was seen repeatedly, ten times or more. The junction departs from germline at one end; a sequencing error may be responsible. This chain uses TRBV6-1 with TRBJ2-7; 8 nucleotides match TRBD1. The germline V gene encodes CDR1 MNHNS and CDR2 SASEGT. CDR3 size: 14 residues. Written as DNA, the CDR3 is TGCGCCAGCAGCTCCGGGACAGGCGGCTACGAGCAGTACTTC. Its translation is CASSSGTGGYEQYF.

This clonotype was picked up many times. This chain links TRBV11-3 with TRBJ2-1, with TRBD2 identical over 12 bases. CDR1 is SGHNT and CDR2 is YENEEA in the germline V gene. J gave up 6 bases and V 5 bases, and 5 bases lay outside the gene matches. The CDR3 loop spans 15 amino acids. The CDR3 reads CASSPSGRAFNEQFF. The CDR3 DNA is TGTGCCAGCAGCCCTAGCGGGAGGGCCTTCAATGAGCAGTTCTTC. The full variable domain, with the rest looked up from reference TRBV11-3 and TRBJ2-1, is EAGVVQSPRYKIIEKKQPVAFWCNPISGHNTLYWYLQNLGQGPELLIRYENEEAVDDSQLPKDRFSAERLKGVDSTLKIQPAELGDSAVYLCASSPSGRAFNEQFFGPGTRLTVL.

V is TRBV30 and J is TRBJ2-5; 10 bases align to TRBD2. This CDR3 region has 13 residues. Per the germline V gene, CDR1 is GTSNPN and CDR2 is SVGIG (reference sequence). Trimming at V came to 5 bases and at J to 5 bases, leaving 5 bases not matched to a gene. CDR3 coding DNA: TGTGCCTGGTTCCCTAGCGGGAGTGAGACCCAGTACTTC. Translated, it gives CAWFPSGSETQYF.

This sequence joins TRBV5-1 and TRBJ2-5; 10 positions agree with TRBD2. CDR1 and CDR2 from the germline V gene are SGHRS and YFSETQ. The V and J ends lost 0 bases and 5 bases, in that order; junction bases with no gene match: 7. The CDR3 covers 16 residues. The CDR3 sequence is CASSLALAGDRETQYF. In DNA, the CDR3 is TGCGCCAGCAGCTTGGCGCTAGCGGGAGATCGGGAGACCCAGTACTTC.

Only one count was recorded for this clonotype. The V gene is TRBV10-3, the J gene TRBJ2-1; no clear D gene. The V end was cut by 11 bases, the J end by 5 bases, with 16 bases between. The CDR3 runs to 13 residues. Germline-derived CDR1 and CDR2 are ENHRY and SYGVKD. In DNA, the CDR3 is TGTGCCGCGGTGGGCGGTTCCCACAATGAGCAGTTCTTC. Amino acid sequence: CAAVGGSHNEQFF.

Points on this clonotype: At one of its ends the junction is not consistent with the germline gene, which may arise from a read error. The J gene is TRBJ2-5, the V gene TRBV5-1, with TRBD1 identical over 7 bases. Germline assignment: CDR1 SGHRS and CDR2 YFSETQ. The CDR3 totals 15 residues. The CDR3 spells CASSGRQGGSETQYF. The DNA for the CDR3 is TGTGCCAGCAGCGGACGACAGGGCGGGTCGGAGACCCAGTACTTC.

Comments on this clonotype: A much larger clone is a single base away; this may be a read error. The chain has TRBV5-1 and TRBJ2-7, with TRBD2 matching over 7 bases. The CDR3 extends over 12 amino acids. Germline V gene sequence: CDR1 SGHRS, CDR2 YFSETQ. Trimming at V came to 5 bases and at J to 5 bases, leaving 4 bases not matched to a gene. This CDR3 reads CASRAGTHEQYF. DNA of the CDR3: TGCGCCAGCAGAGCGGGGACCCACGAGCAGTACTTC.

This clonotype was counted only a few times. The chain couples TRBV15 to TRBJ2-2; 7 bases fit TRBD2. The germline CDR1 and CDR2 sequences are LNHNV and YYDKDF (reference sequence). The CDR3 spans 14 residues. The V segment lost 0 bases and the J segment 7 bases; nucleotides outside the gene matches: 2. The CDR3 loop reads CATSRDRTSGELFF. The CDR3 bases are TGTGCCACCAGCAGAGACCGGACTAGCGGGGAGCTGTTTTTT.

This clonotype occurred many times. This sequence joins TRBV20-1 and TRBJ2-3; D might be TRBD1 (6 bases). The germline V gene has CDR1 DFQATT and CDR2 SNEGSKA (reference sequence). CDR3 size: 12 residues. V was shortened by 6 bases and J by 4 bases, with 11 bases between the two germline ends. The CDR3 DNA reads as TGCAGTGCGGCTAGACAGGCAGATACGCAGTATTTT. It specifies CSAARQADTQYF.

This clonotype has ten or more counts. The J gene is TRBJ2-7, the V gene TRBV12-3 or TRBV12-4, with D hard to call. The CDR3 is made up of 15 amino acids. V dropped 0 bases and J dropped 5 bases, with 14 bases sitting between them. As DNA, the CDR3 is TGTGCCAGCAGTTTAGCTCGAACAAGGCGGAACGAGCAGTACTTC. Its protein product is CASSLARTRRNEQYF.